These 8 T cell receptor beta chains share one sample of origin, sequenced in a study of T cell responses to AZD1222 COVID-19 vaccine (dated by TCRdb to the early 2020s). The library was obtained by the immunoSEQ multiplex PCR assay. What TCRdb holds here is the immuneACCESS table cut down to in-frame rearrangements. Part of the clones is not present; checked against another copy, under half of the missing clones reflect an unresolved V gene, and the others are unexplained. The sample includes around 110,000 clones, with around 90% observed a single time. The top ten clones comprise around 8.7% of the sample. Taken with the paper, the label for time point translates to: baseline before first vaccination. The specimen comprised peripheral blood, sampled on day 0 of AZD1222 vaccination. These receptors originate from an adult in good health.

The chain employs TRBV6-5 and TRBJ2-1; 14 nucleotides line up with TRBD2. CDR3 length: 13 amino acids. The J segment lost 8 bases and the V segment lost 10 bases, leaving 4 bases of the junction unmatched. The germline gives CDR1 MNHEY, CDR2 SVGAGI. CDR3: CAIRLAGGDEQFF. CDR3 nucleotides: TGTGCCATCCGACTAGCGGGAGGGGATGAGCAGTTCTTC.

V is TRBV6-5 and J is TRBJ2-3; 8 nucleotides agree with TRBD1. V trimming: 6 bases; J trimming: 5 bases; junction bases outside the gene matches: 7. The CDR3 has 14 residues. Germline loops: CDR1 MNHEY, CDR2 SVGAGI. CDR3 residues: CASREGRGQDTQYF. The CDR3 region has the DNA TGTGCCAGCAGGGAGGGCAGGGGGCAAGATACGCAGTATTTT.

This chain uses TRBV7-2 with TRBJ1-1, with D unresolved. V was clipped by 5 bases and J by 4 bases, with 17 bases between them. Germline CDR1 and CDR2: SGHTA and FQGNSA. CDR3 length: 15 residues. The CDR3 bases are TGTGCCAGCAGCCCCAGCGGGCAGTGGGGCACTGAAGCTTTCTTT. This encodes CASSPSGQWGTEAFF.

The chain is built from TRBV9 and TRBJ2-3; 7 bases match TRBD2. The ends lost 4 bases at V and 2 bases at J; junction bases unmatched: 7. The germline CDR1 and CDR2 sequences are SGDLS and YYNGEE. This CDR3 has 15 amino acids. The CDR3 DNA is TGTGCCAGCAGCCCCTGGGGGGGATCCACAGATACGCAGTATTTT. Amino acids: CASSPWGGSTDTQYF.

The V and J genes are TRBV5-1 and TRBJ1-5, with 7 positions matching TRBD1. The CDR3 has 15 residues. V lost 0 bases and J lost 3; bases outside the gene matches: 3. The germline CDR1 and CDR2 sequences are SGHRS and YFSETQ. CDR3 sequence: CASSLGGTDNQPQHF. The CDR3 region has the DNA TGCGCCAGCAGCTTGGGAGGGACAGACAATCAGCCCCAGCATTTT.

This rearrangement joins TRBV7-9 to TRBJ2-7; tentative D call: TRBD2 (7 bases). The V end was cut by 1 base, the J end by 2 bases, with 12 bases between. Looked up from germline, CDR1 is SEHNR and CDR2 is FQNEAQ (reference sequence). The CDR3 runs 15 residues. CDR3 bases: TGTGCCAGCAGCTTAGAGAGGGGGGGAGCCTACGAGCAGTACTTC. This gives the protein CASSLERGGAYEQYF.

The J gene is TRBJ1-1, the V gene TRBV19; D gene uncertain. Germline V lookup: CDR1 LNHDA, CDR2 SQIVND (reference sequence). V lost 6 bases, J lost 7 bases, and 12 bases lay in between. The CDR3 has 12 residues. The CDR3 DNA reads as TGTGCCAGTAGGGACCGGGGTGTTGAAGCTTTCTTT. Translation: CASRDRGVEAFF.

This chain connects TRBV27 to TRBJ1-2; a possible D gene is TRBD1 (5 bases). Trimming cost V 5 bases and J 7 bases, with 23 bases left between them. CDR1 and CDR2 (germline): MNHEY, SMNVEV (reference sequence). This CDR3 has 16 residues. The CDR3: CASSGGTSGRARGYTF. CDR3 sequence (DNA): TGTGCCAGCAGTGGAGGGACTAGCGGGAGGGCCCGTGGCTACACCTTC.